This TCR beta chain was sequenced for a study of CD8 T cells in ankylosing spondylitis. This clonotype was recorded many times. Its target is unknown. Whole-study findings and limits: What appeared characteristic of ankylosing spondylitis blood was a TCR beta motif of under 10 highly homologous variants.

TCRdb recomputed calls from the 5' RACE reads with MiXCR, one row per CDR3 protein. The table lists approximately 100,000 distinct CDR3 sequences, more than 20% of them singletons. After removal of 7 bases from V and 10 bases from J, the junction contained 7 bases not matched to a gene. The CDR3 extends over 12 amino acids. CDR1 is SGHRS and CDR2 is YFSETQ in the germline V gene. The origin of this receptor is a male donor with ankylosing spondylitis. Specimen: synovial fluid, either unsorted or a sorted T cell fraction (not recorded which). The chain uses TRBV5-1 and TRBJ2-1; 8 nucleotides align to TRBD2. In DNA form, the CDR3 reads TGCGCCAGCCGACCAGCGGGAGTCGAGCAGTTCTTC. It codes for CASRPAGVEQFF.